These T cell receptor beta chains were read from a single sample in a study of circulating tumor DNA in untreated peripheral T-cell lymphoma. TCRdb's table, derived via immunoSEQ multiplex PCR, lists solely in-frame clones and lacks some. The sample lists around 1,400 clones; around 70% were seen once. The sample was cell-free DNA from blood serum. These receptors came from a human donor with peripheral T-cell lymphoma. Both conserved end residues are trimmed from each CDR3.

V	J	CDR3
TRBV4-1	TRBJ1-1	ASSQDRQLNTEAF
TRBV7-6	TRBJ2-7	ASSSGSFSTEQY
TRBV5-4	TRBJ2-4	ASSFRWGVQNIQY
TRBV6-1	TRBJ2-3	ASRGGGTDTQY
TRBV13	TRBJ1-3	ASSWSSGNTIY
TRBV19	TRBJ1-5	ASRTSQGAIRQPQH
TRBV5-6	TRBJ1-1	ASSFGGANTEAF
TRBV28	TRBJ2-7	ASSPAYILGDYEQY
TRBV5-3	TRBJ1-3	ARSFLGAGNTIY
TRBV4-1	TRBJ2-2	ASSQVGGGTGELF
TRBV27	TRBJ1-4	ASRKWGDTYVATNEKLF
TRBV19	TRBJ1-2	ASRFGGLGYT
TRBV6-6	TRBJ1-5	ASSSGQGGLGPQH
TRBV6-5	TRBJ2-3	ASSLDSTDTQY
TRBV6-1	TRBJ2-2	ASSGTGTGDPGELF
TRBV28	TRBJ1-4	ASSPSGVTNEKLF